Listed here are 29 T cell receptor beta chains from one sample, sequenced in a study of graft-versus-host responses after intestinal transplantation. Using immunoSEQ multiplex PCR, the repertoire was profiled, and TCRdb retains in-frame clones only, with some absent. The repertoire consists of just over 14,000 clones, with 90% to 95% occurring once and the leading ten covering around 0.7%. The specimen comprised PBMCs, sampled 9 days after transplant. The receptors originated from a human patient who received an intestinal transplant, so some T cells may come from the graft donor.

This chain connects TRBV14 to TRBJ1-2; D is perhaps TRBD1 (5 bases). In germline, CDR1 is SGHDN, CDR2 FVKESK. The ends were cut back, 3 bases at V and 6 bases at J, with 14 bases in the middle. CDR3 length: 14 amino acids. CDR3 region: CASSQTIGVHGYTF. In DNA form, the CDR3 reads TGTGCCAGCAGCCAGACAATAGGGGTACATGGCTACACCTTC.

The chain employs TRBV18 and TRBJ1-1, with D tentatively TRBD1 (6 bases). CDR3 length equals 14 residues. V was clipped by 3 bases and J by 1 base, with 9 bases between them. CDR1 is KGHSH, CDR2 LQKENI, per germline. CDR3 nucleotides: TGTGCCAGCTCACCTAAACAGGGGAACACTGAAGCTTTCTTT. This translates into CASSPKQGNTEAFF.

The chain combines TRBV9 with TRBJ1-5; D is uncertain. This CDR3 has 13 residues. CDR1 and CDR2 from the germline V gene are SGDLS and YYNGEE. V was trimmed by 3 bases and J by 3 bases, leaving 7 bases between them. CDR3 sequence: CASSAQPNQPQHF. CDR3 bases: TGTGCCAGCAGCGCCCAGCCCAATCAGCCCCAGCATTTT.

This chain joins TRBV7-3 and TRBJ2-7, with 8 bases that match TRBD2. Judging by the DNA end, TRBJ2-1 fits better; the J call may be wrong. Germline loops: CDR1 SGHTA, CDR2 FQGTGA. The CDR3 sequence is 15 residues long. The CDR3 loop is CASSLMASGFYEQFF. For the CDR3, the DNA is TGTGCCAGCAGCTTAATGGCTAGCGGGTTCTATGAGCAGTTCTTC.

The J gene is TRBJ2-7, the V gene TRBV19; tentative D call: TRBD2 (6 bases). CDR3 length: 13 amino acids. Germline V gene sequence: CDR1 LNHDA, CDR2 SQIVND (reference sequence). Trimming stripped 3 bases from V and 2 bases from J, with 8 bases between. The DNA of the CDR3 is TGTGCCAGTAGTATGACGGGGGCCTACGAGCAGTACTTC. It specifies CASSMTGAYEQYF.

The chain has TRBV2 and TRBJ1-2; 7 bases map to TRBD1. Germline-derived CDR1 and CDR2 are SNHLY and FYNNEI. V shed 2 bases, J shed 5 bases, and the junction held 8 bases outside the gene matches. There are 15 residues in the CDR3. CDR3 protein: CASSENWAGGYGYTF. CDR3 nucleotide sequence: TGTGCCAGCAGTGAAAACTGGGCAGGGGGGTATGGCTACACCTTC. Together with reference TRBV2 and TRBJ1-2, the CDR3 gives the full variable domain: EPEVTQTPSHQVTQMGQEVILRCVPISNHLYFYWYRQILGQKVEFLVSFYNNEISEKSEIFDDQFSVERPDGSNFTLKIRSTKLEDSAMYFCASSENWAGGYGYTFGSGTRLTVV.

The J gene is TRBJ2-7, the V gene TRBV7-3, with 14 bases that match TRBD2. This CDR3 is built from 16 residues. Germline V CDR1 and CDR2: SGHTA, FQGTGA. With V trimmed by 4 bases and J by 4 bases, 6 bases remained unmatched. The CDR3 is CASSSAGTSGRYEQYF. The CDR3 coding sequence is TGTGCCAGCAGCTCGGCCGGGACTAGCGGGAGATACGAGCAGTACTTC. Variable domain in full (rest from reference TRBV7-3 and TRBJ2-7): GAGVSQTPSNKVTEKGKYVELRCDPISGHTALYWYRQSLGQGPEFLIYFQGTGAADDSGLPNDRFFAVRPEGSVSTLKIQRTERGDSAVYLCASSSAGTSGRYEQYFGPGTRLTVT.

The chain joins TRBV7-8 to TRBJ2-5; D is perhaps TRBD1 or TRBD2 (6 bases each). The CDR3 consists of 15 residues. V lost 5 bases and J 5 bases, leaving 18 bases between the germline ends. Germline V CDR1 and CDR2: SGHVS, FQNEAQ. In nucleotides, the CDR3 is TGTGCCAGCAGCCGAAGCTGGGGGGCCGGGGAGACCCAGTACTTC. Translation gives CASSRSWGAGETQYF.

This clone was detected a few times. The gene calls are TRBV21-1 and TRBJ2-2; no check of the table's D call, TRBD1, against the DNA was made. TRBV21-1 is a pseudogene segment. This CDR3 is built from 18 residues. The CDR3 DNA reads TGTGCCAGCAGCAAAGCGCCCTTACCCGGGACAGGGGCCGGGGAGCTGTTTTTT. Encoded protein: CASSKAPLPGTGAGELFF.

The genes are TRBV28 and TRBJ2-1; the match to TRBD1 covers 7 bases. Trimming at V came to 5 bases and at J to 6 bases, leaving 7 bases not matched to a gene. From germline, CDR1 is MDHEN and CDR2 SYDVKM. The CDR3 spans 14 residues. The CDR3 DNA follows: TGTGCCAGCAGTCCCCGGGACAGCCCCAATGAGCAGTTCTTC. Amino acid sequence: CASSPRDSPNEQFF.

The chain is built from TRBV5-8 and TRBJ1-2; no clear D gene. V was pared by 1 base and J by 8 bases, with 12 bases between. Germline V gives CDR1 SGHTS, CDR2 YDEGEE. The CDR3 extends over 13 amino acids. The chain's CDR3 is CASSLSHAGGYTF. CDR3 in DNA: TGTGCCAGCAGCTTGTCCCACGCGGGAGGCTACACCTTC.

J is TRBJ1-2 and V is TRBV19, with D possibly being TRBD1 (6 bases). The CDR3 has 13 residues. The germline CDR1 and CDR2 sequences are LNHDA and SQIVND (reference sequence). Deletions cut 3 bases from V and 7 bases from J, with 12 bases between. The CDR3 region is CASSMGGARGYTF. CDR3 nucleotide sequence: TGTGCCAGTAGTATGGGGGGGGCTCGTGGCTACACCTTC. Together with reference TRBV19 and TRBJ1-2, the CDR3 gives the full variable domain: DGGITQSPKYLFRKEGQNVTLSCEQNLNHDAMYWYRQDPGQGLRLIYYSQIVNDFQKGDIAEGYSVSREKKESFPLTVTSAQKNPTAFYLCASSMGGARGYTFGSGTRLTVV.

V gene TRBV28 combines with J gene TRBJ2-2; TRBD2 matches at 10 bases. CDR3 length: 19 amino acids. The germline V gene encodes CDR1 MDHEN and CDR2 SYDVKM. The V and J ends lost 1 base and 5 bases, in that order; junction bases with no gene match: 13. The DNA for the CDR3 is TGTGCCAGCAGTTTATTTTGGCTAGCGGGAGTAACGGAAACCGGGGAGCTGTTTTTT. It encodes CASSLFWLAGVTETGELFF.

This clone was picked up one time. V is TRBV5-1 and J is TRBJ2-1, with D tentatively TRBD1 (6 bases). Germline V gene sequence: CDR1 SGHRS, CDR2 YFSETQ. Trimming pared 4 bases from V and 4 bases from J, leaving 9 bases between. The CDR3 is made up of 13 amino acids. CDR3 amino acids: CASSPGTYNEQFF. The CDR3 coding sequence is TGCGCCAGCAGCCCCGGGACATACAATGAGCAGTTCTTC.

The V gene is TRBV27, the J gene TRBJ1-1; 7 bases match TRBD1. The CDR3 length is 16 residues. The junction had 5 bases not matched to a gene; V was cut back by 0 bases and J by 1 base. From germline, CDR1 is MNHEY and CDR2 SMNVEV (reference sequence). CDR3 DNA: TGTGCCAGCAGTTTATCAGGGGGCGGGGAGAACACTGAAGCTTTCTTT. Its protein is CASSLSGGGENTEAFF.

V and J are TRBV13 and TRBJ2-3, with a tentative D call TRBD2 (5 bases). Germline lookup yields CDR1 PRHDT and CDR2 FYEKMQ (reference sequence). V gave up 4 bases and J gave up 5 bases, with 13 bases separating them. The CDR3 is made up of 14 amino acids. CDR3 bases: TGTGCCAGCAGCTCCGCGGGTGAACTAGATACGCAGTATTTT. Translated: CASSSAGELDTQYF.

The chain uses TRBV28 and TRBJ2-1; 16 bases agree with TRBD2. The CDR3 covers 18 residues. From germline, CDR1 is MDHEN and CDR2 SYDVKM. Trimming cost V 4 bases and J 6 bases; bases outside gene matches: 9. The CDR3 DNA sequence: TGTGCCAGCAGTTCTCCCGGGACTAGCGGGAGGGCCGGCAATGAGCAGTTCTTC. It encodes CASSSPGTSGRAGNEQFF.

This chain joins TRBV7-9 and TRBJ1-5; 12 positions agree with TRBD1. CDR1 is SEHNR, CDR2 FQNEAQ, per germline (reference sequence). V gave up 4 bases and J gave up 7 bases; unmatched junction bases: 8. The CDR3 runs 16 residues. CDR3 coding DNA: TGTGCCAGCAGCTCGGCAGGGACAGGGGGCCGACAGCCCCAGCATTTT. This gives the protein CASSSAGTGGRQPQHF.

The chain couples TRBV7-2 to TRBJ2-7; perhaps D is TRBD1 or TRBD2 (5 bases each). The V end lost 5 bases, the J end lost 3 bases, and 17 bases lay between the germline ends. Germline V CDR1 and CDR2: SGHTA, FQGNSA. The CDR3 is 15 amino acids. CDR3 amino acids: CASSPGRQAHYEQYF. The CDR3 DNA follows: TGTGCCAGCAGCCCGGGACGTCAGGCTCACTACGAGCAGTACTTC.

For the CDR3, the DNA is TGTGCCTGGACAGGGGGCTATGGCTACACCTTC. Encoded protein: CAWTGGYGYTF. This chain connects TRBV30 to TRBJ1-2; 7 nucleotides match TRBD1. The germline gives CDR1 GTSNPN, CDR2 SVGIG (reference sequence). This CDR3 has 11 residues. V was pared by 4 bases and J by 4 bases, with 0 bases of the junction left unmatched.

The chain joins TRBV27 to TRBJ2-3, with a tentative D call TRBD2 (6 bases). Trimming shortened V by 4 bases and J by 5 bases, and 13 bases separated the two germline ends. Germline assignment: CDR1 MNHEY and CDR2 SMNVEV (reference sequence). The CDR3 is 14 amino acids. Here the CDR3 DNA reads TGTGCCAGCAGTTCCGGCGGGATGAAAGATACGCAGTATTTT. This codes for CASSSGGMKDTQYF.

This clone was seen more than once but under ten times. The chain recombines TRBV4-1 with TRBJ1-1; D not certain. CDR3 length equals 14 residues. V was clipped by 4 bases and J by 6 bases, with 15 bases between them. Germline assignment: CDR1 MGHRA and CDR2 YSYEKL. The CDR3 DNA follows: TGCGCCAGCAGCCCCCGGGAGGGCGCGGCTGAAGCTTTCTTT. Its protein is CASSPREGAAEAFF.

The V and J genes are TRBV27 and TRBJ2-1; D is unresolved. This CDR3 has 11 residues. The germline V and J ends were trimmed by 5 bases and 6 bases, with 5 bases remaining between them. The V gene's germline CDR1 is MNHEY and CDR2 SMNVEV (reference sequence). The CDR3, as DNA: TGTGCCAGCAGTACGGGCAATGAGCAGTTCTTC. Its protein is CASSTGNEQFF.

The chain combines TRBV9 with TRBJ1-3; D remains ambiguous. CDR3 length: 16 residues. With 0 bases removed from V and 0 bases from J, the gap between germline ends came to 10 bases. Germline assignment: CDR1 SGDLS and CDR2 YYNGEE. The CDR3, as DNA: TGTGCCAGCAGCGTAGATCAGGTTTCCTCTGGAAACACCATATATTTT. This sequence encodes CASSVDQVSSGNTIYF.

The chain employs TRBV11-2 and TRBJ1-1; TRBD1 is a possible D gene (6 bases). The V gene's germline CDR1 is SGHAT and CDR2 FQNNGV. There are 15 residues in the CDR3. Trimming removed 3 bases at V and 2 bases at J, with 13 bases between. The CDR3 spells CASSFPGAVNTEAFF. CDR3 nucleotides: TGTGCCAGCAGCTTTCCAGGGGCAGTAAACACTGAAGCTTTCTTT.

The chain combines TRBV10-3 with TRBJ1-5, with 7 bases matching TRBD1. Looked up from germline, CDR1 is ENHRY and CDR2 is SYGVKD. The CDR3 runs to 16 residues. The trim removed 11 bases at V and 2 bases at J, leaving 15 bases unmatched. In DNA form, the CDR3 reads TGTGCCTCGGCGGCAGGGGGGAATGGAGGCAATCAGCCCCAGCATTTT. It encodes CASAAGGNGGNQPQHF.

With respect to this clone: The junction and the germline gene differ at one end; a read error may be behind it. The CDR3 is CASSLGRGDEQFF. CDR3 nucleotide sequence: TGTGCTAGCAGCTTAGGTAGGGGCGATGAGCAGTTCTTC. The chain has TRBV7-7 and TRBJ2-1, with D maybe TRBD1 (5 bases). Germline V gives CDR1 SSHAT, CDR2 FNYEAQ (reference sequence). The CDR3 loop spans 13 amino acids. Looking up the rest from reference TRBV7-7 and TRBJ2-1 gives the full variable domain: GAGVSQSPRYKVTKRGQDVTLRCDPISSHATLYWYQQALGQGPEFLTYFNYEAQPDKSGLPSDRFSAERPEGSISTLTIQRTEQRDSAMYRCASSLGRGDEQFFGPGTRLTVL.

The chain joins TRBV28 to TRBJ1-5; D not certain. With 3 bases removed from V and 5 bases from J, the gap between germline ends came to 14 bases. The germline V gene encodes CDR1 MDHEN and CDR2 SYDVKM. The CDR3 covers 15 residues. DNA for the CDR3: TGTGCCAGCAGTTTTAACGGTCGGTTATATCAGCCCCAGCATTTT. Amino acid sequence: CASSFNGRLYQPQHF.

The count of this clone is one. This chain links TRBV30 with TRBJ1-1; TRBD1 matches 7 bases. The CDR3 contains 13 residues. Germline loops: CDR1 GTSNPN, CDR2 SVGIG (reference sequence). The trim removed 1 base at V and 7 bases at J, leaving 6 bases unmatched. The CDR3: CAWSGDSWVEAFF. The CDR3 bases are TGTGCCTGGAGTGGGGACAGTTGGGTTGAAGCTTTCTTT.